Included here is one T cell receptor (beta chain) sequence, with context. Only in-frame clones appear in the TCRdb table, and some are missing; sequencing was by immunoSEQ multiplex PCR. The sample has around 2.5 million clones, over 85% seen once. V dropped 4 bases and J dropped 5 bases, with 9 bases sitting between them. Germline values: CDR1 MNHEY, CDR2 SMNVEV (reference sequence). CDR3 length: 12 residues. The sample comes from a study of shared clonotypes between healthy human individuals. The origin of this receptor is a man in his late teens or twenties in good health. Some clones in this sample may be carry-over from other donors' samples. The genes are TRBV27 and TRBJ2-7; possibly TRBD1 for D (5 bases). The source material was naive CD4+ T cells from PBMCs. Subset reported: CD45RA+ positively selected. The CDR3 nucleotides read TGTGCCAGCAGTTCCGACAGCCACGAGCAGTACTTC. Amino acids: CASSSDSHEQYF.